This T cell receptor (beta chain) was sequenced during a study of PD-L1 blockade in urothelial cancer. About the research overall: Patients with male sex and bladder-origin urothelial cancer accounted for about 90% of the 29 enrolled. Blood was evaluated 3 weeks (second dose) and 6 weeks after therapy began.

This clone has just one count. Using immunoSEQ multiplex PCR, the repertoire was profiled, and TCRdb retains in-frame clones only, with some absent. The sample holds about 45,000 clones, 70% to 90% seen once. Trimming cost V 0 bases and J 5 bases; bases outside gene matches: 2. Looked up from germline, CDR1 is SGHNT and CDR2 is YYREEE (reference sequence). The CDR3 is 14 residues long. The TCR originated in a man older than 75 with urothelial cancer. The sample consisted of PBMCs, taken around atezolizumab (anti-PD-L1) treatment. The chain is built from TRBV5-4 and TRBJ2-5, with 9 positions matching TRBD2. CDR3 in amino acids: CASSLGTSEETQYF. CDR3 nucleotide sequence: TGTGCCAGCAGCTTGGGGACTAGCGAGGAGACCCAGTACTTC.